This TCR beta chain was retrieved from a study of shared clonotypes between healthy human individuals. V was pared by 6 bases and J by 2 bases, with 14 bases between. Germline CDR1 and CDR2: KGHSH and LQKENI. CDR3 length: 14 amino acids. Sequencing was at deep level. Ten immunoSEQ deep assay plates were used to sequence the DNA of unsorted PBMCs. Methods used by the authors: There were no quality scores in the junction-only immunoSEQ sequences, so filtering differed. Data came from immunoSEQ multiplex PCR; TCRdb stores just in-frame clones and leaves some out. That table gives V, J and clone size, and the DNA gave D and trimming. The sample consists of 450,000 to 600,000 clones, roughly 78% of them appearing once.

The chain carries TRBV18 and TRBJ2-7, with D tentatively TRBD2 (6 bases). Sequencing was carried out using PBMCs. This clonotype was sampled from a woman between 35 and 50 years old in good health. Some clones in this sample may be carry-over from other donors' samples. The DNA for the CDR3 is TGTGCCAGCTCCCCAGGAGGGGCAGCCTACGAGCAGTACTTC. This translates into CASSPGGAAYEQYF.